Each of the 2 T cell receptor beta chains below was sequenced from the same sample in a study of blood T cells in healthy people across ages. A second roughly 7 to 12 cycle PCR used barcoded and J-beta primers. TCRdb analysed the 5' RACE reads with MiXCR anew, one entry per CDR3 protein. Found here are 1,300,000 or so distinct CDR3 sequences, 45% to 70% of them singletons; the top ten hold more than 6%. The source material was blood. All receptors come from a young man in good health.

The J gene is TRBJ2-7, the V gene TRBV7-2; maybe TRBD2 (5 bases). The germline V gene encodes CDR1 SGHTA and CDR2 FQGNSA. The ends were cut back, 5 bases at V and 9 bases at J, with 14 bases in the middle. The CDR3 is 12 residues long. The DNA for the CDR3 is TGTGCCAGCAGCCCGGAGAGGGCCGGGCAGTACTTC. Its translation: CASSPERAGQYF.

A few counts support this clonotype. The gene calls are TRBV4-2 and TRBJ2-1; D not certain. V was cut by 0 bases and J by 3 bases, with 9 bases left in between. The CDR3 length is 15 residues. From germline, CDR1 is LGHNA and CDR2 YNFKEQ. The CDR3 DNA is TGTGCCAGCAGCCAAGATCCGGATCTCTACAATGAGCAGTTCTTC. It is translated as CASSQDPDLYNEQFF.